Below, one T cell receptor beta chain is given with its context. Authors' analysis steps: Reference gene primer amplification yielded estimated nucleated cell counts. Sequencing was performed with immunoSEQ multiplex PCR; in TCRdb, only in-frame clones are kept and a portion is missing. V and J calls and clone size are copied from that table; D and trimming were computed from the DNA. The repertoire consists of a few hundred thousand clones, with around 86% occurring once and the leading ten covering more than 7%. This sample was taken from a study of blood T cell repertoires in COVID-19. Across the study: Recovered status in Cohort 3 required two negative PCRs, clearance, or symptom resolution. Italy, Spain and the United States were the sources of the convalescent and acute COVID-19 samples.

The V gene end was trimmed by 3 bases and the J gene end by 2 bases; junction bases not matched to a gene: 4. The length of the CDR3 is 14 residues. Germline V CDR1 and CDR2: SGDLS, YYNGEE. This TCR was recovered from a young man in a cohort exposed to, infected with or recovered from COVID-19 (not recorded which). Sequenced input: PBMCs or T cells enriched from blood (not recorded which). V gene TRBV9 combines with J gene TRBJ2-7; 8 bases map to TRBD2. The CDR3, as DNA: TGTGCCAGCAGCGCGGGACTAGGCCCCTACGAGCAGTACTTC. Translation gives CASSAGLGPYEQYF.